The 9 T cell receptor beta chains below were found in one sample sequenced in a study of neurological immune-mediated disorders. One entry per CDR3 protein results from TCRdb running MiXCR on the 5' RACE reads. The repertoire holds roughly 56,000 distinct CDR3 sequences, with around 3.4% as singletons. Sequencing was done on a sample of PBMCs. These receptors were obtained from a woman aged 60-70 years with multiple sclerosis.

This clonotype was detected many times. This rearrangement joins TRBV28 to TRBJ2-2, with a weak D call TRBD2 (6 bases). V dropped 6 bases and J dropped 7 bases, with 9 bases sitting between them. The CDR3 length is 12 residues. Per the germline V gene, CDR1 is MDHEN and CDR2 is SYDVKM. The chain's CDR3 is CASRAGGGELFF. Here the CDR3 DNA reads TGTGCCAGCAGAGCCGGGGGCGGGGAGCTGTTTTTT.

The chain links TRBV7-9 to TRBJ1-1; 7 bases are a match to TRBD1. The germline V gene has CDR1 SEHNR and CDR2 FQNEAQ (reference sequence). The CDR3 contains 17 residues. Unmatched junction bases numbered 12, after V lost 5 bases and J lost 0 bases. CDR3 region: CASSPQGSHLMNTEAFF. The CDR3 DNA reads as TGTGCCAGCAGCCCACAGGGGTCTCATCTAATGAACACTGAAGCTTTCTTT.

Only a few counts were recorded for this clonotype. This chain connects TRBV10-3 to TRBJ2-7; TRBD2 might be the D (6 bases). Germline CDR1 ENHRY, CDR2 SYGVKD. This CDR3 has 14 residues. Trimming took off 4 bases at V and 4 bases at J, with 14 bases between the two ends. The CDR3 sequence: CAISGREKGYEQYF. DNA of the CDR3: TGTGCCATCAGTGGTCGGGAGAAGGGATACGAGCAGTACTTC.

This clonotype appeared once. CDR3 protein: CASSPKSGGTEAFF. The CDR3 DNA is TGTGCCAGCTCACCAAAATCGGGGGGCACTGAAGCTTTCTTT. The chain combines TRBV18 with TRBJ1-1; weak D call: TRBD1 (5 bases). V gave up 2 bases and J gave up 4 bases, with 11 bases separating them. The V gene's germline CDR1 is KGHSH and CDR2 LQKENI. The CDR3 is made up of 14 amino acids.

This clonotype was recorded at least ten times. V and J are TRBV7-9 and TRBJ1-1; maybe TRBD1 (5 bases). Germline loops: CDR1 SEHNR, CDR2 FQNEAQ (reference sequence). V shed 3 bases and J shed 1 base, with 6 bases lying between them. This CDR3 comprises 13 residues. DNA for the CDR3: TGTGCCAGCAGCTTCACAGGGAACACTGAAGCTTTCTTT. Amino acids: CASSFTGNTEAFF.

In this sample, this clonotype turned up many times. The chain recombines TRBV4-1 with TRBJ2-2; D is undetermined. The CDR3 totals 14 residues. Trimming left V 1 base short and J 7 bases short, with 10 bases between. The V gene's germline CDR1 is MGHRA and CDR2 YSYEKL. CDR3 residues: CASSQGLSGGELFF. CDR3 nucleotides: TGCGCCAGCAGCCAAGGACTTTCAGGCGGGGAGCTGTTTTTT.

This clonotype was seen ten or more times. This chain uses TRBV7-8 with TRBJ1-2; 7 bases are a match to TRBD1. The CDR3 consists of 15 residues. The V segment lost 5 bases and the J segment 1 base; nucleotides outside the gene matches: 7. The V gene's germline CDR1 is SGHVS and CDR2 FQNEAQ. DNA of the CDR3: TGTGCCAGCAGCAGAGGGACAGTCAATAACTATGGCTACACCTTC. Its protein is CASSRGTVNNYGYTF.

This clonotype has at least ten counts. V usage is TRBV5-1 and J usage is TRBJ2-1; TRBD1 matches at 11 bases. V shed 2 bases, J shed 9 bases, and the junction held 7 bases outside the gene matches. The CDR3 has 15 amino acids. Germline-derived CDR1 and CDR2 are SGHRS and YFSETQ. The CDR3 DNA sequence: TGCGCCAGCAGCTTAACCGGGACAGGGGGAGTTGAGCAGTTCTTC. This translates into CASSLTGTGGVEQFF. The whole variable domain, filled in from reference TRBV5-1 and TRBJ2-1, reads KAGVTQTPRYLIKTRGQQVTLSCSPISGHRSVSWYQQTPGQGLQFLFEYFSETQRNKGNFPGRFSGRQFSNSRSEMNVSTLELGDSALYLCASSLTGTGGVEQFFGPGTRLTVL.

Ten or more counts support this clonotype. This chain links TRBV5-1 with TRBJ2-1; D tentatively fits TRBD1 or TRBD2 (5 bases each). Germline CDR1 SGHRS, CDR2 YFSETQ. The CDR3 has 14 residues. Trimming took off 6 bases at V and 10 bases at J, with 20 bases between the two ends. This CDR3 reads CASKPISGPHEQFF. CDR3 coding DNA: TGCGCCAGCAAACCGATATCGGGGCCCCACGAGCAGTTCTTC.